This TCR beta chain stems from a study of PD-1 blockade in classical Hodgkin lymphoma. Study details: A 3 mg/kg intravenous dose of nivolumab was received by patients every 2 weeks. Study-wide points: In newly diagnosed patients, baseline TCR diversity was reportedly below that of healthy donors.

This clone turned up a few times. The target antigen is unknown. Germline V gives CDR1 SGHRS, CDR2 YFSETQ. This CDR3 contains 14 residues. V lost 0 bases and J 5 bases, leaving 8 bases between the germline ends. Brentuximab vedotin exposure varied among the patients, all of whom had relapsed after autologous stem cell transplantation. Generated by immunoSEQ multiplex PCR, the TCRdb table keeps only in-frame clones and is missing some. The sample contains more than 50,000 clones, 70% to 75% of which appear only once. This chain links TRBV5-1 with TRBJ1-4; the D is unclear. The sample consisted of peripheral blood mononuclear cells (PBMCs), taken before the second cycle of nivolumab. The receptor comes from a human donor with classical Hodgkin lymphoma. CDR3 region: CASSLVGLNEKLFF. In nucleotides, the CDR3 is TGCGCCAGCAGCTTGGTGGGTTTGAATGAAAAACTGTTTTTT.